The present entry profiles one TCR beta chain with its context. These data come from a study of blood T cell repertoires in COVID-19. Original methodology: Cell counts per sample came from amplifying reference gene primers. Libraries were prepared by immunoSEQ multiplex PCR; TCRdb keeps only in-frame clonotypes and omits some of them. V, J and clone size reflect that table, while D and trimming were determined from the DNA. The data contain a few hundred thousand clones, about 86% of them seen just once; the ten biggest clones take up around 3.9%. V lost 4 bases and J lost 2, with 11 bases in between. CDR3 length: 14 amino acids.

This chain uses TRBV23-1 with TRBJ1-2, with D perhaps matching TRBD1 (5 bases). TRBV23-1 is an open reading frame whose function is uncertain. This TCR came from a man aged 25 to 40 with acute COVID-19. The sample comprised PBMCs or T cells enriched from blood (not recorded which). CDR3 nucleotide sequence: TGCGCCAGCAGTCCGCGACAGCTGAACTATGGCTACACCTTC. Its translation: CASSPRQLNYGYTF.